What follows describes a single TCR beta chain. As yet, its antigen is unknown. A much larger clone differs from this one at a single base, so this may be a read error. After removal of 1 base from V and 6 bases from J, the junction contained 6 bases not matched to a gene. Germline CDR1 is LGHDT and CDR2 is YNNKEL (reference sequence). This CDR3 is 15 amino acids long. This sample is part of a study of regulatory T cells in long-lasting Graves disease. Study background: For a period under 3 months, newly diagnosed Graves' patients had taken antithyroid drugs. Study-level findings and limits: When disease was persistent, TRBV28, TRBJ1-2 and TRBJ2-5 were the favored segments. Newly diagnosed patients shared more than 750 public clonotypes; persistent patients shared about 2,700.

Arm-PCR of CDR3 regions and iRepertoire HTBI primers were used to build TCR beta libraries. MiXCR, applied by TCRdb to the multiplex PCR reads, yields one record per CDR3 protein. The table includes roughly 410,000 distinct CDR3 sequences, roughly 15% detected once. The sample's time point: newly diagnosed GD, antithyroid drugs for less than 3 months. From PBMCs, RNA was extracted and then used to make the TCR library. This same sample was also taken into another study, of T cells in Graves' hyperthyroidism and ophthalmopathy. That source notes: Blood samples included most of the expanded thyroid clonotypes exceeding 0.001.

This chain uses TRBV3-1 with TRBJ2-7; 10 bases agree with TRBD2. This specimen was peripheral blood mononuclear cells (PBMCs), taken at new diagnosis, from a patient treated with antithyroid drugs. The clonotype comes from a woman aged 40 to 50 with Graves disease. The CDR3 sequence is CASSQAASGSPEQYV. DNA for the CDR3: TGTGCCAGCAGCCAAGCGGCTAGCGGGAGCCCCGAGCAGTACGTC.